This T cell receptor (beta chain) was identified during a study of blood T cell repertoires in COVID-19 (dated by TCRdb to 2020 to 2021). Regarding the study in general: Samples covering the acute and convalescent phases of COVID-19 were provided by collaborators in the United States, Italy and Spain. The material from the prospective study consisted of cDNA or gDNA derived from T cells, B-cell-depleted T cells, or PBMCs. The dataset comprised deeply sampled blood TCRbeta repertoires from subjects exposed to, actively infected with, or recovered from COVID-19. The repertoires were made available in a free public database intended to serve as a resource for research on the immune response to SARS-CoV-2. Samples were obtained from the ongoing ImmuneRACE study (first 160 participants) and from some 1,300 subjects provided by 6 global collaborators. Sample metadata almost always included a de-identified subject ID, COVID-19 status, age in years and sex. HLA class I and class II types, where available, came from metadata supplied by the sample provider rather than from assay-based typing.

Study-wide conclusions, independent of this receptor: The quantity of clinical and demographic metadata differed by source and by participant and was supplied without curation.

With regard to this clone: Its target antigen remains unknown. Base qualities are not provided; no much larger clone lies one nucleotide away.

Collaborating institutions collected whole blood in K2EDTA tubes following their own protocols. For TCRbeta analysis, collaborators shipped samples as frozen whole blood, isolated PBMCs, or DNA extracted from either of those sample types. TCRbeta CDR3 regions were amplified from genomic DNA using the immunoSEQ Assay, a bias-controlled multiplex PCR. The source study handled its data this way. Nucleated cell counts per sample were estimated from amplification of reference gene primers within the assay. Sequence reads were collapsed and filtered to measure the absolute abundance of every unique TCRbeta CDR3 rearrangement. For each sample, productive Simpson clonality was calculated as the square root of Simpson's diversity index across productive rearrangements. TCRdb took over this immuneACCESS table, retaining in-frame rearrangements with V and J assigned. Such tables are incomplete; in checked studies, under half of the missing clones stem from an unresolved V gene, and the remainder is unexplained. The V and J calls and clone size were taken over from that table, and D and trimming were inferred from the DNA. Across this sample there are 200,000 to 250,000 clones, with about 79% seen only once. Roughly 13% of the sample is in the top ten clones.

The junction carries 9 bases between V and J, which are trimmed by 6 bases and 0 bases respectively. CDR1 and CDR2 (SNHLY, FYNNEI) derive from the germline V gene. From the cysteine through the phenylalanine, the CDR3 covers 14 amino acids. Left in the record is the CDR3 DNA by itself, 42 bases read in frame from the first base. The chain is made from TRBV2 and TRBJ1-5, and possibly TRBD1, on 6 matching bases. This TCR was sampled from a human donor in a cohort sampled during active COVID-19. The sequenced material came from peripheral blood. The DNA reads as follows: TGTGCCAGCAGCGGACAGTATAGCAATCAGCCCCAGCATTTT. Protein translation: CASSGQYSNQPQHF.